This T cell receptor (beta chain) was sequenced during a study of cytomegalovirus exposure and HLA in healthy donors. There are 15 residues in the CDR3. CDR1 is SGHVS and CDR2 is FQNEAQ in the germline V gene. The V end lost 2 bases, the J end lost 0 bases, and 8 bases lay between the germline ends. PCR amplification relied on 60 Vbeta primers (plus 13 Jbeta primers). Assay used: immunoSEQ multiplex PCR; TCRdb lists only in-frame clones, some missing. The sample carries tens of thousands of clones, approximately 70% recorded once. This TCR was recovered from a man aged 55-75 years in good health and CMV-seropositive. V usage is TRBV7-8 and J usage is TRBJ1-5; no definite D call. Sample: PBMCs. The CDR3 spells CASSLTEGSNQPQHF. The CDR3 region has the DNA TGTGCCAGCAGCTTAACCGAGGGTAGCAATCAGCCCCAGCATTTT.